A selection of T cell receptor beta chains follows, all from one sample in a study of patients and donors after allogeneic stem cell transplantation. TCRdb used MiXCR to reprocess the RT-PCR reads, holding one entry per CDR3 protein. The sample includes about 960,000 distinct CDR3 sequences, more than 15% seen only once; the top ten take around 6%. The sequenced sample consisted of blood, either unsorted or a sorted T cell fraction (not recorded which). The origin of the receptors is a human donor who was either an allogeneic HSCT recipient or a stem cell or donor lymphocyte infusion donor (not recorded which). It is not recorded whose cells these are; they may come from a transplant donor. CDR3s include the opening cysteine and the closing phenylalanine or tryptophan. The D gene is left open where the match is weak. Clone size is stated in some rows and not others, as once, few, many or a class when expanded.

. | TRBD1 | TRBJ2-7 | TRBV19 | CASSPGQGPEQYF | TGTGCCAGTAGTCCGGGACAGGGGCCCGAGCAGTACTTC
. | . | TRBJ2-5 | TRBV20-1 | CSASVRGDLETQYF | TGCAGTGCTAGTGTCAGGGGTGACCTAGAGACCCAGTACTTC
few | . | TRBJ2-5 | TRBV6-5 | CASRGERETQYF | TGTGCCAGCAGGGGCGAGAGGGAGACCCAGTACTTC
few | . | TRBJ1-1 | TRBV7-8 | CASSLASPRENRNTEAFF | TGTGCCAGCAGCTTAGCGTCCCCTAGAGAAAATAGGAACACTGAAGCTTTCTTT
. | . | TRBJ1-1 | TRBV7-8 | CASSLEGVNRNTEAFF | TGTGCCAGCAGCTTAGAGGGGGTTAATAGGAACACTGAAGCTTTCTTT
. | TRBD1 | TRBJ2-3 | TRBV7-8 | CASKVTQGGRKDTQYF | TGTGCCAGCAAAGTAACTCAAGGGGGCCGCAAAGATACGCAGTATTTT
. | . | TRBJ1-2 | TRBV2 | CASSAFDTDYGYTF | TGTGCCAGCAGTGCGTTCGACACGGACTATGGCTACACCTTC
. | . | TRBJ2-7 | TRBV27 | CASSAGTNYEQYF | TGTGCCAGCAGCGCCGGGACGAATTACGAGCAGTACTTC
. | . | TRBJ1-1 | TRBV25-1 | CASTRGWGNSLMNTEAFF | TGTGCCAGCACCCGGGGATGGGGGAACAGTTTAATGAACACTGAAGCTTTCTTT
. | . | TRBJ1-2 | TRBV19 | CASSASYGYTF | TGTGCCAGTAGTGCCAGCTATGGCTACACCTTC
. | . | TRBJ2-1 | TRBV7-3 | CASSSGALEQFF | TGTGCCAGCAGCTCAGGGGCTCTTGAGCAGTTCTTC
. | . | TRBJ2-7 | TRBV10-3 | CATMGWLSYEQYF | TGTGCCACGATGGGTTGGTTGTCCTACGAGCAGTACTTC
few | TRBD2 | TRBJ2-7 | TRBV4-2 | CASSQVPRGSSYEQYF | TGTGCCAGCAGCCAAGTTCCGCGGGGGAGCTCCTACGAGCAGTACTTC
many | . | TRBJ2-7 | TRBV12-3/TRBV12-4 | CASTLSTLAGPTYEQYF | TGTGCCAGCACCCTCTCAACCTTGGCGGGGCCGACCTACGAGCAGTACTTC
. | . | TRBJ1-2 | TRBV6-5 | CASSYDGLGGDYTF | TGTGCCAGCAGTTATGATGGGTTAGGAGGGGACTACACCTTC
. | . | TRBJ1-4 | TRBV7-2 | CASSPSGLLNEKLFF | TGTGCCAGCAGCCCCTCGGGACTGCTCAATGAAAAACTGTTTTTT
few | . | TRBJ2-7 | TRBV6-2/TRBV6-3 | CASSSRDGLREQYF | TGTGCCAGCAGTTCCCGGGACGGTCTTCGGGAGCAGTACTTC
few | TRBD1 | TRBJ1-2 | TRBV3-1 | CASRSPGTVEGYTF | TGTGCCAGCAGGTCCCCCGGGACAGTCGAAGGCTACACCTTC
. | . | TRBJ2-2 | TRBV30 | CAGSILTATGELFF | TGTGCCGGATCAATCTTAACGGCCACCGGGGAGCTGTTTTTT
. | TRBD2 | TRBJ2-5 | TRBV24-1 | CATSDFGGGRETQYF | TGTGCCACCAGTGATTTTGGGGGGGGAAGGGAGACCCAGTACTTC
. | . | TRBJ1-1 | TRBV6-5 | CASSYSQSEMNTEAFF | TGTGCCAGCAGTTACTCTCAATCCGAAATGAACACTGAAGCTTTCTTT
many | . | TRBJ1-5 | TRBV20-1 | CSARKDYQPQHF | TGCAGTGCTAGAAAAGATTATCAGCCCCAGCATTTT
few | . | TRBJ2-3 | TRBV20-1 | CSASARGGRPGTDTQYF | TGCAGTGCTAGCGCCCGTGGGGGGAGACCGGGCACAGATACGCAGTATTTT
few | TRBD1 | TRBJ1-6 | TRBV7-2 | CASSSLLGQGGRSPLHF | TGTGCCAGCAGCTCTCTACTAGGACAGGGAGGGCGGTCACCCCTCCACTTT
few | . | TRBJ1-6 | TRBV27 | CASRPDMGGSYSPLHF | TGTGCCAGCAGGCCGGACATGGGGGGCAGTTATTCACCCCTCCACTTT
few | . | TRBJ2-7 | TRBV13 | CASSPRGGYEQYF | TGTGCCAGCAGCCCCCGAGGCGGATACGAGCAGTACTTC
. | TRBD1 | TRBJ2-1 | TRBV5-4 | CASSLGGQIYNEQFF | TGTGCCAGCAGCTTGGGGGGACAGATTTACAATGAGCAGTTCTTC
. | . | TRBJ2-2 | TRBV2 | CAGRQGSTGELFF | TGTGCCGGCCGACAAGGGAGCACCGGGGAGCTGTTTTTT
few | . | TRBJ1-2 | TRBV18 | CASSRGQEFYGYTF | TGTGCCAGCTCACGGGGGCAAGAATTCTATGGCTACACCTTC
. | TRBD2 | TRBJ2-7 | TRBV4-3 | CASSQDSSGEYEQYF | TGCGCCAGCAGCCAAGACTCTAGCGGGGAGTACGAGCAGTACTTC
. | . | TRBJ2-1 | TRBV13 | CASRNSGTPYNEQFF | TGTGCCAGCAGAAATTCCGGGACACCTTACAATGAGCAGTTCTTC
few | . | TRBJ1-1 | TRBV21-1 | CASSKMGNQEGTEAFF | TGTGCCAGCAGCAAAATGGGGAATCAGGAAGGGACTGAAGCTTTCTTT
. | . | TRBJ1-1 | TRBV6-2/TRBV6-3 | CASLTGGAGTEAFF | TGTGCCTCCCTAACCGGGGGGGCGGGTACTGAAGCTTTCTTT
. | . | TRBJ2-2 | TRBV9 | CASSYPDLNTGELFF | TGTGCCAGCAGCTACCCAGACTTGAACACCGGGGAGCTGTTTTTT
. | TRBD1 | TRBJ1-5 | TRBV20-1 | CSASSGGGQPQHF | TGCAGTGCTAGTTCAGGGGGCGGGCAGCCCCAGCATTTT
few | TRBD2 | TRBJ2-7 | TRBV4-1 | CASSPSLAGGYEQYF | TGCGCCAGCAGCCCGTCACTAGCGGGAGGATACGAGCAGTACTTC
. | . | TRBJ2-7 | TRBV10-3 | CAISDVGYEQYF | TGTGCCATCAGTGATGTTGGTTACGAGCAGTACTTC
few | . | TRBJ2-7 | TRBV27 | CASSSGAKEQYF | TGTGCCAGCAGTTCCGGGGCCAAGGAGCAGTACTTC
few | . | TRBJ2-3 | TRBV7-6 | CASSLERTGRTDTQYF | TGTGCCAGCAGCTTAGAAAGAACAGGCCGCACAGATACGCAGTATTTT
few | TRBD1 | TRBJ1-2 | TRBV29-1 | CSVEDRDREASNYGYTF | TGCAGCGTTGAAGACCGGGACAGGGAGGCCTCTAACTATGGCTACACCTTC
few | . | TRBJ1-4 | TRBV15 | CATGRLEEKLFF | TGTGCCACCGGACGTCTAGAGGAAAAACTGTTTTTT
few | . | TRBJ2-2 | TRBV21-1 | CASSKGRDRNTGELFF | TGTGCCAGCAGCAAAGGCCGGGACAGGAACACCGGGGAGCTGTTTTTT
. | . | TRBJ1-2 | TRBV6-5 | CAASREGSGYTF | TGTGCCGCAAGCAGGGAAGGGTCTGGCTACACCTTC
. | . | TRBJ1-5 | TRBV20-1 | CSARGQGMGSNQPQHF | TGCAGTGCTAGAGGGCAGGGGATGGGGAGCAATCAGCCCCAGCATTTT
few | TRBD1 | TRBJ2-7 | TRBV5-1 | CASSPGGLISYEQYF | TGCGCCAGCAGCCCAGGGGGCCTAATCTCTTACGAGCAGTACTTC